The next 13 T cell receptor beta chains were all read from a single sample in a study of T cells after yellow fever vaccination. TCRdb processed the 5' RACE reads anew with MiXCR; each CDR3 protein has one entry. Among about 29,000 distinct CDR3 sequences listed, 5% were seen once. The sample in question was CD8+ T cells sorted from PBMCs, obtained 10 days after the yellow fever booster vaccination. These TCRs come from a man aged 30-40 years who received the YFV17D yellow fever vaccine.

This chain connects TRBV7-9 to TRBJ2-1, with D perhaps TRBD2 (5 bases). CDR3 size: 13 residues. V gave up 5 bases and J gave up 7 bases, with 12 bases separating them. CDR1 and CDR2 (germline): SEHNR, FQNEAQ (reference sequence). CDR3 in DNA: TGTGCCAGCAGCCAATTTAGCGATAATGAGCAGTTCTTC. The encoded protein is CASSQFSDNEQFF.

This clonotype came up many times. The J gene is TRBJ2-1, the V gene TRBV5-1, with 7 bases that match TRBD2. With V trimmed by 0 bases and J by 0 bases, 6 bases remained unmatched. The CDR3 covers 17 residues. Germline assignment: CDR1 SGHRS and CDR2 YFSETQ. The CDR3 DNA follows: TGCGCCAGCAGCTTGGCGGGGCGGGAGTCCTCCTACAATGAGCAGTTCTTC. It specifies CASSLAGRESSYNEQFF.

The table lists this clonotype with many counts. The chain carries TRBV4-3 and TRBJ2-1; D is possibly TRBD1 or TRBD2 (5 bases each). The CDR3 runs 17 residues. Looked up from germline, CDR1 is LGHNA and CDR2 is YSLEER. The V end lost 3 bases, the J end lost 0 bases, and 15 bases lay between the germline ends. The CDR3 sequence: CASSQATWGTSYNEQFF. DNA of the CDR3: TGCGCCAGCAGCCAGGCTACGTGGGGGACCTCCTACAATGAGCAGTTCTTC.

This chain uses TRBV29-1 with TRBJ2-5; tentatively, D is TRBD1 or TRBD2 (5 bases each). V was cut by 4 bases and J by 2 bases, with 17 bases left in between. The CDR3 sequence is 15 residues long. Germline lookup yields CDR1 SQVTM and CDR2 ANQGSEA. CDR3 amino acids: CSVAGGGQIQETQYF. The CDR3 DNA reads TGCAGCGTTGCGGGCGGAGGACAAATTCAAGAGACCCAGTACTTC.

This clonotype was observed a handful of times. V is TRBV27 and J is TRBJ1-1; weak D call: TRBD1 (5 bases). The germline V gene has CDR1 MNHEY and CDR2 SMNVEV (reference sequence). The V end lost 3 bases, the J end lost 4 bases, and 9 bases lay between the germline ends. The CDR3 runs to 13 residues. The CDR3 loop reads CASSFSGATEAFF. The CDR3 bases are TGTGCCAGCAGTTTTTCTGGGGCCACTGAAGCTTTCTTT.

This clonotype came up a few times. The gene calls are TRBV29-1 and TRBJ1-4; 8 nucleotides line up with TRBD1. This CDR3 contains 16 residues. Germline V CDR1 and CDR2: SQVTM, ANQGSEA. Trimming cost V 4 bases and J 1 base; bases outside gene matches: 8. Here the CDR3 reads CSVAGGRGRTNEKLFF. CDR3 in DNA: TGCAGCGTTGCTGGCGGCAGGGGGCGAACTAATGAAAAACTGTTTTTT.

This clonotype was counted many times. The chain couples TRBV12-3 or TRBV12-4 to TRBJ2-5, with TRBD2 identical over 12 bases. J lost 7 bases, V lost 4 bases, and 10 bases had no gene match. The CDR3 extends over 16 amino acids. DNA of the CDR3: TGTGCCAGCAGTTCCCCCGGGACTAGCGGGTCTTGGACCCAGTACTTC. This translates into CASSSPGTSGSWTQYF.

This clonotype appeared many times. The CDR3 DNA reads as TGTGCCAGCAGTATAGGGACAGGGGCTCAGCCCCAGCATTTT. Translating it yields CASSIGTGAQPQHF. The genes are TRBV27 and TRBJ1-5, with 10 nucleotides matching TRBD1. Trimming removed 5 bases from V and 6 bases from J; junction bases left unmatched: 4. There are 14 residues in the CDR3. Germline CDR1 and CDR2: MNHEY and SMNVEV (reference sequence).

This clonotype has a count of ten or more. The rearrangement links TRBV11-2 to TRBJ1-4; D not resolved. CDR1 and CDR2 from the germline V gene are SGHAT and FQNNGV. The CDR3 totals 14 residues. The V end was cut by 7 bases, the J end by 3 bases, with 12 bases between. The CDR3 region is CASTGLGSNEKLFF. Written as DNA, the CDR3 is TGTGCCAGCACTGGGCTGGGTTCTAATGAAAAACTGTTTTTT.

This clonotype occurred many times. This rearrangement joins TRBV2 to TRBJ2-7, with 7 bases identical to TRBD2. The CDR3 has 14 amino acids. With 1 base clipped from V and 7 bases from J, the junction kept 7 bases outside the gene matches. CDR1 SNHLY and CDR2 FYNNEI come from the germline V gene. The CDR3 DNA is TGTGCCAGCAGTGAAGACGGGGGGTTTGAGGAGCAGTACTTC. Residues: CASSEDGGFEEQYF.

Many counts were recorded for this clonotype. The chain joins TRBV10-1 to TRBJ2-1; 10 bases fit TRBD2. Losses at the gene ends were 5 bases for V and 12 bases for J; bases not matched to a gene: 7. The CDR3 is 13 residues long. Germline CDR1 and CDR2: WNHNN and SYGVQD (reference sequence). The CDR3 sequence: CASSPGTSEVQFF. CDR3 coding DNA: TGCGCCAGCAGTCCTGGGACTAGCGAGGTGCAGTTCTTC.

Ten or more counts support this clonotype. CDR3 in DNA: TGTGCCAGCAGTCCCGCCGGGGGGGTCGGAATAAAGGACACTGAAGCTTTCTTT. It is translated as CASSPAGGVGIKDTEAFF. The chain recombines TRBV12-3 or TRBV12-4 with TRBJ1-1, with TRBD1 as a possible D gene (5 bases). V was shortened by 5 bases and J by 3 bases, with 25 bases between the two germline ends. CDR3 length: 18 amino acids.

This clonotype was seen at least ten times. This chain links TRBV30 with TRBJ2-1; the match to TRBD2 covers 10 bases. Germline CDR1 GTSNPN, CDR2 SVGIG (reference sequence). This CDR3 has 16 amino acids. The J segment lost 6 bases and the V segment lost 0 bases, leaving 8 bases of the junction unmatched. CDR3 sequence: CAWSVGSGRAFNEQFF. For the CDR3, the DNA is TGTGCCTGGAGTGTAGGGAGCGGGAGGGCGTTCAATGAGCAGTTCTTC.